This T cell receptor (beta chain) was sequenced for a study of blood T cells in healthy people across ages. The V and J ends lost 4 bases and 4 bases, in that order; junction bases with no gene match: 9. This CDR3 is built from 16 residues. Germline values: CDR1 SGHTA, CDR2 FQGNSA. Alongside a J-beta primer mix, a sample-barcoded 5' primer served in a second PCR lasting roughly 7 to 12 cycles. TCRdb re-called the 5' RACE reads with MiXCR, one entry per CDR3 protein. The profile shows about a million distinct CDR3 sequences, around 48% of them singletons. V is TRBV7-2 and J is TRBJ2-3; 9 nucleotides agree with TRBD2. Sequencing was performed on blood. This TCR derives from a man aged 25-45 years in good health. The CDR3 reads CASSSDPGLAADTQYF. CDR3 nucleotide sequence: TGTGCCAGCAGCTCTGACCCGGGACTAGCTGCAGATACGCAGTATTTT. Looking up the rest from reference TRBV7-2 and TRBJ2-3 gives the full variable domain: GAGVSQSPSNKVTEKGKDVELRCDPISGHTALYWYRQSLGQGLEFLIYFQGNSAPDKSGLPSDRFSAERTGGSVSTLTIQRTQQEDSAVYLCASSSDPGLAADTQYFGPGTRLTVL.